The rows below give T cell receptor beta chains drawn from one sample of a study of blood T cell repertoires in COVID-19. Using immunoSEQ multiplex PCR, the repertoire was profiled, and TCRdb retains in-frame clones only, with some absent. The sample holds approximately 220,000 clones, around 82% seen once. The sequenced material came from peripheral blood. These receptor sequences come from a woman aged 45-65 years with acute or convalescent COVID-19. CDR3s include the opening cysteine and the closing phenylalanine or tryptophan. D genes are given only for firm matches. Expanded clones get a size class; other rows say once, few or many, or leave the size out.

clone_size j_call d_call v_call cdr3_nt cdr3_aa
. TRBJ2-7 . TRBV5-1 TGCGCCAGCAGCCCCCGGGGGCCGTCGGGGGGTACCGAGCAGTACTTC CASSPRGPSGGTEQYF
. TRBJ2-1 TRBD2 TRBV6-4 TGTGCCAGTTCTAGCGGGAGGTTTAATGAGCAGTTCTTC CASSSGRFNEQFF
. TRBJ2-7 . TRBV3-1/TRBV3-2 TGTGCCAGCAGCCAACTGGCGGAGTCTAGGGAGCAGTACTTC CASSQLAESREQYF
. TRBJ2-1 TRBD2 TRBV7-2 TGTGCCGGCGGGAGTTTCCCTAATGAGCAGTTCTTC CAGGSFPNEQFF
. TRBJ2-5 TRBD2 TRBV10-3 TGTGCCATCTCTGACACCGGGGGGGACCTCGAGACCCAGTACTTC CAISDTGGDLETQYF
. TRBJ2-7 TRBD1 TRBV2 TGTGCCAGCAGTGGGACAGGGATCTACGAGCAGTACTTC CASSGTGIYEQYF
. TRBJ2-2 TRBD2 TRBV6-5 TGTGCCAGCAGAATGGAGGCTAGCGGGTCCGGGGAGCTGTTTTTT CASRMEASGSGELFF
. TRBJ2-1 . TRBV29-1 TGCAGCGCAGAGGGGACTCCCTACTCCTACAATGAGCAGTTCTTC CSAEGTPYSYNEQFF
. TRBJ1-2 TRBD1 TRBV27 TGTGCCAGCAGTAGGACAGGGGGGAAAAACTATGGCTACACCTTC CASSRTGGKNYGYTF
. TRBJ2-5 TRBD1 TRBV6-5 TGTGCCAGCAGTTACGACAGGGGGTGGGAAGAGACCCAGTACTTC CASSYDRGWEETQYF
. TRBJ2-1 TRBD2 TRBV3-1/TRBV3-2 TGTGCCAGCAGCCAGTACGGGAGGGGAAACAATGAGCAGTTCTTC CASSQYGRGNNEQFF
. TRBJ2-2 TRBD1 TRBV24-1 TGTGCCACCAGTGACCTAAGGACAGGGGCAAACACCGGGGAGCTGTTTTTT CATSDLRTGANTGELFF
. TRBJ1-2 . TRBV12-3/TRBV12-4 TGTGCCAGCAGTCTATACAGGGTTGAAGGCTACACCTTC CASSLYRVEGYTF
. TRBJ1-2 TRBD1 TRBV28 TGTGCCAGCAGTAGCGGACAGGGAGTTAGGAGTGCCTTC CASSSGQGVRSAF
. TRBJ1-1 . TRBV19 TGTGCCAGTAGTATAGCCGGGGGGATGAACACTGAAGCTTTCTTT CASSIAGGMNTEAFF
once TRBJ2-3 . TRBV4-2 TGTGCCAGCAGCCAAGAAGGGGCTTGGGACACAGATACGCAGTATTTT CASSQEGAWDTDTQYF
. TRBJ1-1 . TRBV7-2 TGTGCCAGCAGCTTAAAAAATACGGGGGTAGGGACTGAAGCTTTCTTT CASSLKNTGVGTEAFF
. TRBJ2-7 . TRBV7-9 TGTGCCAGCAGCTTAATGCGGGGTGATCCCCAACACCCCTACGAGCAGTACTTC CASSLMRGDPQHPYEQYF
few TRBJ2-5 . TRBV30 TGTGCCTGGAGCCCACTCAAAGAGACCCAGTACTTC CAWSPLKETQYF
. TRBJ2-1 . TRBV9 TGTGCCAGCAGCGTAGACTCGGGAAAGTCCTACAATGAGCAGTTCTTC CASSVDSGKSYNEQFF
few TRBJ1-6 . TRBV2 TGTGCCAGCAGTGGGGGGAGGGGGAATTCACCCCTCCACTTT CASSGGRGNSPLHF
. TRBJ2-5 TRBD1 TRBV27 TGTGCCAGCAGTGAGACAGGGAGCGAAGAGACCCAGTACTTC CASSETGSEETQYF
. TRBJ2-2 TRBD1 TRBV6-5 TGTGCCAGCAGTAATGGACAGGCTGCCACCGGGGAGCTGTTTTTT CASSNGQAATGELFF
once TRBJ2-2 TRBD2 TRBV19 TGTGCCAGTAGTTGGGGGGGAAGCAACACCGGGGAGCTGTTTTTT CASSWGGSNTGELFF
. TRBJ2-3 . TRBV25-1 TGTGCCAGCAGTGGCGCTAGAGAATACACAGATACGCAGTATTTT CASSGAREYTDTQYF
. TRBJ2-2 . TRBV15 TGTGCCACCAGACAGGGTACAAACACCGGGGAGCTGTTTTTT CATRQGTNTGELFF
. TRBJ2-7 TRBD1 TRBV28 TGTGCCAGCGAAGGACAGGGCTCCTACGAGCAGTACTTC CASEGQGSYEQYF
once TRBJ1-2 . TRBV7-9 TGTGCCAGCAGCCCCGGGACACCCACTAACTATGGCTACACCTTC CASSPGTPTNYGYTF
once TRBJ1-2 . TRBV6-5 TGTGCCAGCGCAGCGGCAGCCCTTCACCTCTATGGCTACACCTTC CASAAAALHLYGYTF